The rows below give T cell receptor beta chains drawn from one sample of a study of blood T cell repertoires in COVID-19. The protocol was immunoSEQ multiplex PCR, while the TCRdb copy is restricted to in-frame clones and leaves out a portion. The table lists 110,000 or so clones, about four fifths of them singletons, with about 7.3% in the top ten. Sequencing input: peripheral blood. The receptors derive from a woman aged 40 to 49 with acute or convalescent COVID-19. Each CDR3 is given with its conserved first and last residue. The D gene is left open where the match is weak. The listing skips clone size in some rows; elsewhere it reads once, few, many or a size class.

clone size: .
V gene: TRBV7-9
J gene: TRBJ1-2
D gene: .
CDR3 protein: CASSLGQVFNYGYTF
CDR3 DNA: TGTGCCAGCAGCTTAGGTCAGGTCTTTAACTATGGCTACACCTTC

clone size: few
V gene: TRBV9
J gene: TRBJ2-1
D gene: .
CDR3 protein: CASSVGLGPRNEQFF
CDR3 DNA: TGTGCCAGCAGCGTAGGGCTAGGTCCGAGGAATGAGCAGTTCTTC

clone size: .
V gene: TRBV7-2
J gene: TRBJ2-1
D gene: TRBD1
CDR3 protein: CASSSGQVYNEQFF
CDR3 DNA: TGTGCCAGCAGCTCAGGACAGGTTTACAATGAGCAGTTCTTC

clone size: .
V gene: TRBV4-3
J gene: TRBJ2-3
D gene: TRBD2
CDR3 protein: CASSPFPGGSTDTQYF
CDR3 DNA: TGCGCCAGCAGCCCGTTCCCGGGGGGGAGCACAGATACGCAGTATTTT

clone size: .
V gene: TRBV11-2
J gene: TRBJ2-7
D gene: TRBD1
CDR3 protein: CASSSMTGGHEQYF
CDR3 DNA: TGTGCCAGCAGCTCCATGACAGGGGGCCACGAGCAGTACTTC

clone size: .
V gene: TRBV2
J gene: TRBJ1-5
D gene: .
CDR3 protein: CASTGSNQPQHF
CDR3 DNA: TGTGCCAGCACAGGGAGCAATCAGCCCCAGCATTTT

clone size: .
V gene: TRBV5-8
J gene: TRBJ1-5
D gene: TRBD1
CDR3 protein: CASSGTGGPNQPQHF
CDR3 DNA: TGTGCCAGCAGTGGGACAGGGGGGCCGAATCAGCCCCAGCATTTT

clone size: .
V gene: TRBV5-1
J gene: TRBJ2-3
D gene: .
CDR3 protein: CASSWGKLATSTDTQYF
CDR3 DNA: TGCGCCAGCAGCTGGGGAAAACTAGCAACGAGCACAGATACGCAGTATTTT

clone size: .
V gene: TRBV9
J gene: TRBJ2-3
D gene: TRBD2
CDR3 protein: CASSLTSGGVSSTDTQYF
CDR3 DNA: TGTGCCAGCAGCTTGACTAGCGGGGGGGTCTCTAGCACAGATACGCAGTATTTT

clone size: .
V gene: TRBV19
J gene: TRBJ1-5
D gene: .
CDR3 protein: CASSGRGQGMRQPQHF
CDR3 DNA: TGTGCCAGCTCGGGGCGGGGGCAGGGGATGAGACAGCCCCAGCATTTT

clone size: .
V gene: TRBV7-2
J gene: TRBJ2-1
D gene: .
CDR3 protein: CASSSQGHYNEQFF
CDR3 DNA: TGTGCCAGCAGCTCCCAAGGACACTACAATGAGCAGTTCTTC

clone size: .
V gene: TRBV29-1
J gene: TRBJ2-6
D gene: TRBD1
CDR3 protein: CSVGLGGSSGANVLTF
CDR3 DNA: TGCAGCGTTGGGTTAGGGGGCAGTTCTGGGGCCAACGTCCTGACTTTC

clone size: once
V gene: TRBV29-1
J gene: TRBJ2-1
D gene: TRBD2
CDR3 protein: CSVMGLAGGGLYNEQFF
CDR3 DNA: TGCAGCGTGATGGGACTAGCGGGGGGAGGTCTTTACAATGAGCAGTTCTTC

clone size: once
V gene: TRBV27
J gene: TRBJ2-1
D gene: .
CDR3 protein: CASSLSLAFSYNEQFF
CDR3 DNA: TGTGCCAGCAGTTTATCGCTAGCGTTCTCCTACAATGAGCAGTTCTTC

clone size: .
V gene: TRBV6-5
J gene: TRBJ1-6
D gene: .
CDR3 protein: CASSYSNRDNSPLHF
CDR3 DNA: TGTGCCAGCAGTTACTCGAACAGAGACAATTCACCCCTCCACTTT

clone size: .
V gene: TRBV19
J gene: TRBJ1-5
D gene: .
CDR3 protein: CASSMRDQPQHF
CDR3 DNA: TGTGCCAGCAGTATGAGGGATCAGCCCCAGCATTTT

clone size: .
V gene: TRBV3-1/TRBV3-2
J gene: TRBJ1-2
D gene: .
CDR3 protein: CASSPHGGATYGYTF
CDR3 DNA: TGTGCCAGCAGCCCCCACGGAGGGGCTACCTATGGCTACACCTTC

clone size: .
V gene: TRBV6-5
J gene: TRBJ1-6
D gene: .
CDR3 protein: CASSYGQYNSPLHF
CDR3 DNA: TGTGCCAGCAGTTACGGGCAGTATAATTCACCCCTCCACTTT

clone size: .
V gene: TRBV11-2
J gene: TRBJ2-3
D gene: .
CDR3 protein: CASIRGAEDTQYF
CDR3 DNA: TGTGCCAGCATACGGGGGGCTGAAGATACGCAGTATTTT

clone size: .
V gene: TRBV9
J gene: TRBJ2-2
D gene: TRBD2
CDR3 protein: CASSVGTNLNTGELFF
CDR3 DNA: TGTGCCAGCAGCGTCGGGACTAACCTGAACACCGGGGAGCTGTTTTTT

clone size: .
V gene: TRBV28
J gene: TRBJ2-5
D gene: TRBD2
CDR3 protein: CASSRGTASGVGETQYF
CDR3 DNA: TGTGCCAGCAGTCGTGGGACGGCCAGCGGGGTTGGGGAGACCCAGTACTTC

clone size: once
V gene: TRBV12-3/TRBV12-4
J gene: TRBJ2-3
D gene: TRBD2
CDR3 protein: CASRGGVGTQYF
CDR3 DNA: TGTGCCAGCAGGGGGGGGGTAGGTACGCAGTATTTT

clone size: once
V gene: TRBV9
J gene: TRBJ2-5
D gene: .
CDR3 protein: CASSVGQSVETQYF
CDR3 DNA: TGTGCCAGCAGCGTAGGCCAGAGCGTAGAGACCCAGTACTTC

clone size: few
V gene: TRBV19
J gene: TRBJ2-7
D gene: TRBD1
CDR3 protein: CASMRMDRGLSYEQYF
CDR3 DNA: TGTGCCAGTATGAGGATGGACAGGGGCCTCTCCTACGAGCAGTACTTC

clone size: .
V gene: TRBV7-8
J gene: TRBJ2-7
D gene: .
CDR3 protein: CASSIRDGSSYEQYF
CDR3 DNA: TGTGCCAGCAGCATCCGGGACGGGAGCTCCTACGAGCAGTACTTC

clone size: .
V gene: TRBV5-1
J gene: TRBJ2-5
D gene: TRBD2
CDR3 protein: CASSSERGRLGETQYF
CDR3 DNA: TGCGCCAGCAGCTCGGAGCGGGGGCGCCTCGGGGAGACCCAGTACTTC

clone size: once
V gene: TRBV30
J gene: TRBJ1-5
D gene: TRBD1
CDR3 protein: CAWAGTGNQPQHF
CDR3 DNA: TGTGCCTGGGCCGGGACAGGGAATCAGCCCCAGCATTTT

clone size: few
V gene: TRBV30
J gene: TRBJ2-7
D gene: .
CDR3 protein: CAWSGTILQGEQYF
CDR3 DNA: TGTGCCTGGAGCGGGACGATACTCCAGGGGGAGCAGTACTTC

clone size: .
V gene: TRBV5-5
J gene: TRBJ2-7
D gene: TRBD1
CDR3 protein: CASSYSGTGAYEQYF
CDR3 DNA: TGTGCCAGCAGCTACTCCGGGACAGGGGCCTACGAGCAGTACTTC

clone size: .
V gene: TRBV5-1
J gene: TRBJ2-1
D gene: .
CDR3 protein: CASSRMTASSYNEQFF
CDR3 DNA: TGCGCCAGCAGCCGGATGACTGCCAGCTCCTACAATGAGCAGTTCTTC